The 8 T cell receptor beta chains below come from one sample, sequenced in a study of T cells expressing NK-cell markers. TCRdb re-analyzed the 5' RACE reads; it lists each CDR3 protein once, without DNA. Its table records 150,000 or so distinct CDR3 sequences. The sequencing input was blood T cells: a sorted CD56 or NKG2C T cell subset, CD4+ or CD8+ T cells, or bulk PBMC T cells (not recorded which). These receptors all come from a woman between 50 and 59 years old in good health.

This sequence joins TRBV18 and TRBJ1-1; TCRdb outputs TRBD1, but without DNA this stays unchecked. The CDR3 loop spans 15 amino acids. Germline loops: CDR1 KGHSH, CDR2 LQKENI. CDR3 sequence: CASSPMDRVGTEAFF.

V usage is TRBV6-2 or TRBV6-3 and J usage is TRBJ2-1; the TRBD2 assignment by TCRdb is unverifiable without DNA. From germline, CDR1 is MNHEY and CDR2 SVGEGT. The CDR3 is 13 amino acids. This chain's CDR3 is CASSELARGKQFF.

CDR3 sequence reads: CASSFQGAHTRNEQFF. This chain links TRBV5-1 with TRBJ2-1; TCRdb's D gene call, TRBD1, goes unchecked for lack of DNA. CDR3 length equals 16 residues. CDR1 is SGHRS and CDR2 is YFSETQ in the germline V gene. Supplemented by reference TRBV5-1 and TRBJ2-1, the full variable domain reads KAGVTQTPRYLIKTRGQQVTLSCSPISGHRSVSWYQQTPGQGLQFLFEYFSETQRNKGNFPGRFSGRQFSNSRSEMNVSTLELGDSALYLCASSFQGAHTRNEQFFGPGTRLTVL.

The CDR3 sequence is CASSFSLTTGLYGYTF. The rearrangement links TRBV7-9 to TRBJ1-2; TCRdb selects TRBD1, and the lack of DNA leaves this call unchecked. In germline, CDR1 is SEHNR, CDR2 FQNEAQ (reference sequence). The CDR3 runs to 16 residues.

The chain has TRBV20-1 and TRBJ2-7; absent DNA, TCRdb's TRBD1 call cannot be checked. This CDR3 has 15 residues. The V gene's germline CDR1 is DFQATT and CDR2 SNEGSKA (reference sequence). CDR3 amino acids: CSAREIRDGSYEQYF.

The rearrangement links TRBV27 to TRBJ2-3. Germline V CDR1 and CDR2: MNHEY, SMNVEV (reference sequence). The CDR3 extends over 16 amino acids. The CDR3 is CASSLSAGLAPDTQYF.

V usage is TRBV7-9 and J usage is TRBJ2-7; TCRdb outputs TRBD2, but without DNA this stays unchecked. The CDR3 spans 16 residues. The V gene's germline CDR1 is SEHNR and CDR2 FQNEAQ (reference sequence). This CDR3 reads CASSLITSGSYDEQYF.

This chain uses TRBV3-1 with TRBJ2-1; TCRdb's D call, TRBD2, is unchecked because there is no DNA. Germline V gives CDR1 LGHDT, CDR2 YNNKEL (reference sequence). This CDR3 is 14 amino acids long. The CDR3 region is CASSPWGPSTEQFF.